This T cell receptor (beta chain) was found in a study of shared clonotypes between healthy human individuals. This CDR3 is built from 12 residues. CDR1 is SGHVS, CDR2 FQNEAQ, per germline. With regard to this clone: Its specificity is unknown. A read error may produce the germline difference seen at one junction end.

Study-wide findings and caveats: The researchers took only blood, and tissue repertoires probably look different. Sequencing depth was predicted to influence how clonotypes are shared among donors. Clonotypes shared by all four sorted-subset donors had higher generation probabilities than non-shared clonotypes.

Each subset's genomic DNA was shared equally among a number of immunoSEQ plates. Assay used: immunoSEQ multiplex PCR; TCRdb lists only in-frame clones, some missing. The sample records about 2.4 million clones, 90% to 95% being singletons. Sequenced input: naive CD4+ T cells sorted from blood. Stated subset: CD45RA+ positively selected. The chain has TRBV7-8 and TRBJ2-2, with 7 nucleotides matching TRBD1. This clonotype was obtained from a man in his late teens or twenties in good health. CDR3 region: CAIPQGTGELIF. The CDR3 DNA reads as TGTGCCATCCCACAGGGGACCGGGGAGCTGATTTTT.